These 11 T cell receptor beta chains were all obtained from the same sample, sequenced in a study of radiotherapy plus CTLA-4 blockade in lung cancer listed by TCRdb under 2018. The method was the immunoSEQ multiplex PCR assay. This immuneACCESS table, as held by TCRdb, lists in-frame sequences with V and J called but not all clones. Of the missing ones, under half trace to an unresolved V gene in checked studies; the others have no known cause. This sample lists 90,000 to 100,000 clones; about four fifths were detected once. Around 2.7% of the sample goes to the ten largest clones. The sequencing used peripheral blood, collected from a patient treated with radiotherapy plus ipilimumab. All receptors come from a human donor with non-small cell lung cancer who had a partial response to radiotherapy plus ipilimumab. Some clones in this sample may be carry-over from other donors' samples.

The chain carries TRBV7-9 and TRBJ2-5; D possibly corresponds to TRBD1 (5 bases). This CDR3 spans 13 amino acids. Per the germline V gene, CDR1 is SEHNR and CDR2 is FQNEAQ (reference sequence). With 0 bases removed from V and 5 bases from J, the gap between germline ends came to 7 bases. The CDR3, as DNA: TGTGCCAGCAGCTTAGCGAAGGGGGAGACCCAGTACTTC. It translates to CASSLAKGETQYF.

A single count supports this clone. The chain couples TRBV19 to TRBJ2-1; 8 bases are shared with TRBD2. The V segment lost 4 bases and the J segment 9 bases; nucleotides outside the gene matches: 14. The germline V gene encodes CDR1 LNHDA and CDR2 SQIVND (reference sequence). The CDR3 spans 16 residues. CDR3 sequence (DNA): TGTGCCAGTAGTAAGGGTGAGGCGGGAGGTAGGCTTGAGCAGTTCTTC. Its translation is CASSKGEAGGRLEQFF. Drawing the rest from reference TRBV19 and TRBJ2-1, the complete variable domain is DGGITQSPKYLFRKEGQNVTLSCEQNLNHDAMYWYRQDPGQGLRLIYYSQIVNDFQKGDIAEGYSVSREKKESFPLTVTSAQKNPTAFYLCASSKGEAGGRLEQFFGPGTRLTVL.

This clone appeared a single time. This chain links TRBV6-1 with TRBJ2-5, with a tentative D call TRBD1 (6 bases). This CDR3 region has 15 residues. Per the germline V gene, CDR1 is MNHNS and CDR2 is SASEGT. The V end was cut by 3 bases, the J end by 2 bases, with 13 bases between. The CDR3 is CASSETWGPQETQYF. CDR3 coding DNA: TGTGCCAGCAGTGAGACGTGGGGGCCTCAAGAGACCCAGTACTTC.

The J gene is TRBJ2-7, the V gene TRBV9; 10 bases map to TRBD1. CDR3 size: 15 residues. The germline V gene has CDR1 SGDLS and CDR2 YYNGEE. J lost 5 bases, V lost 3 bases, and 8 bases had no gene match. This CDR3 is CASSAPDRGQDEQYF. As DNA, the CDR3 is TGTGCCAGCAGCGCCCCAGACAGGGGGCAGGACGAGCAGTACTTC. The full variable domain, rest sourced from reference TRBV9 and TRBJ2-7, is DSGVTQTPKHLITATGQRVTLRCSPRSGDLSVYWYQQSLDQGLQFLIQYYNGEERAKGNILERFSAQQFPDLHSELNLSSLELGDSALYFCASSAPDRGQDEQYFGPGTRLTVT.

The gene calls are TRBV7-2 and TRBJ2-7, with 8 bases matching TRBD2. V trimming: 5 bases; J trimming: 5 bases; junction bases outside the gene matches: 11. Germline-derived CDR1 and CDR2 are SGHTA and FQGNSA. The CDR3 spans 15 residues. CDR3 coding DNA: TGTGCCAGCAGCATAGGGAGCGGGGGAAGGAACGAGCAGTACTTC. Its translation: CASSIGSGGRNEQYF.

The J gene is TRBJ2-5, the V gene TRBV29-1, with 7 bases that match TRBD2. After removal of 6 bases from V and 4 bases from J, the junction contained 11 bases not matched to a gene. Germline V lookup: CDR1 SQVTM, CDR2 ANQGSEA. The CDR3 consists of 14 residues. CDR3 bases: TGCAGCGTCGATAAGACTAGCTCAGGAGAGACCCAGTACTTC. It yields the protein CSVDKTSSGETQYF.

The CDR3 bases are TGTGCCAGTAGTACCGTAGCGGCAGCGGAGCAGTTCTTC. Translation gives CASSTVAAAEQFF. The J gene is TRBJ2-1, the V gene TRBV19; D is perhaps TRBD2 (6 bases). CDR3 size: 13 residues. Germline CDR1 and CDR2: LNHDA and SQIVND (reference sequence). V lost 4 bases and J 10 bases, leaving 14 bases between the germline ends.

This chain uses TRBV27 with TRBJ1-4, with 10 bases matching TRBD1. The ends lost 5 bases at V and 3 bases at J; junction bases unmatched: 15. In germline, CDR1 is MNHEY, CDR2 SMNVEV (reference sequence). CDR3 size: 19 residues. The CDR3 DNA sequence: TGTGCCAGCAGTCCGAATCCGGGACAGGGGATTTTGGCTAATGAAAAACTGTTTTTT. This encodes CASSPNPGQGILANEKLFF.

The genes are TRBV5-8 and TRBJ1-1; D might be TRBD1 (6 bases). CDR1 and CDR2 from the germline V gene are SGHTS and YDEGEE. Trimming left V 0 bases short and J 9 bases short, with 15 bases between. CDR3 length: 14 residues. The CDR3 is CASSLERDTPKAFF. The CDR3 DNA is TGTGCCAGCAGCTTGGAGAGGGACACCCCCAAAGCTTTCTTT.

The rearrangement uses TRBV7-3 and TRBJ2-7, with a possible D match to TRBD1 (5 bases). CDR1 and CDR2 (germline): SGHTA, FQGTGA. CDR3 size: 13 residues. V shed 3 bases and J shed 3 bases, with 9 bases lying between them. CDR3 sequence reads: CASSLGPRYEQYF. The CDR3 DNA is TGTGCCAGCAGCTTGGGGCCCCGCTACGAGCAGTACTTC.

The gene calls are TRBV7-9 and TRBJ1-1, with D tentatively TRBD1 (6 bases). Germline V gene data show CDR1 as SEHNR and CDR2 as FQNEAQ (reference sequence). V was trimmed by 3 bases and J by 0 bases, leaving 11 bases between them. This CDR3 has 15 amino acids. CDR3 DNA: TGTGCCAGCAGCTTCGGGGGGCCGATGAACACTGAAGCTTTCTTT. Translated: CASSFGGPMNTEAFF.